The entry that follows covers one T cell receptor beta chain sequence. This sample is drawn from a study of blood T cell repertoires in COVID-19. Study summary: Samples came from the United States, Italy and Spain, spanning acute and convalescent COVID-19. T cells, B-cell-depleted T cells, or PBMCs provided the cDNA or gDNA that served as material.

Patients in Seattle were enrolled during active infection, then followed longitudinally. Original processing notes: How many nucleated cells were present was estimated from reference gene primer amplification. Repertoires were generated with immunoSEQ multiplex PCR, while TCRdb's copy carries only in-frame clones and drops some. Clone size and the V and J calls come from that table; the DNA yielded D and trimming. The sample holds some 350,000 clones, roughly 90% seen once. Material: peripheral blood. This TCR was recovered from a woman between 65 and 79 years old with COVID-19, enrolled during active disease.

CDR3 region: CASSQVEGSLYYGYTF. The CDR3 DNA reads TGCGCCAGCAGCCAAGTGGAGGGCTCCCTGTACTATGGCTACACCTTC. V usage is TRBV4-3 and J usage is TRBJ1-2, with no clear D. The CDR3 covers 16 residues. In germline, CDR1 is LGHNA, CDR2 YSLEER. V lost 1 base to trimming and J lost 3 bases, with 15 bases between them.